These 16 T cell receptor beta chains were sequenced from one sample in a study of control samples from healthy donors and cancer patients. Data came from immunoSEQ multiplex PCR; TCRdb stores just in-frame clones and leaves some out. The repertoire consists of 95,000 to 150,000 clones, with just under 90% occurring once and the leading ten covering about 12%. The specimen was blood. Receptors originate from a young man in good health.

The genes are TRBV18 and TRBJ1-4; 8 positions match TRBD1. This CDR3 contains 14 residues. V shed 3 bases and J 7 bases; nucleotides not matched to a gene: 4. Germline lookup yields CDR1 KGHSH and CDR2 LQKENI. CDR3 bases: TGTGCCAGCTCACCGGGACAGGCGGGTGAAAAACTGTTTTTT. It codes for CASSPGQAGEKLFF. The variable domain in full, completed from reference TRBV18 and TRBJ1-4, reads NAGVMQNPRHLVRRRGQEARLRCSPMKGHSHVYWYRQLPEEGLKFMVYLQKENIIDESGMPKERFSAEFPKEGPSILRIQQVVRGDSAAYFCASSPGQAGEKLFFGSGTQLSVL.

The chain uses TRBV30 and TRBJ2-3; TRBD1 might be the D (6 bases). This CDR3 region has 14 residues. Trimming took off 0 bases at V and 6 bases at J, with 13 bases between the two ends. In germline, CDR1 is GTSNPN, CDR2 SVGIG (reference sequence). CDR3 bases: TGTGCCTGGAGTGTATCCCCAGGGGAGGATACGCAGTATTTT. Translation: CAWSVSPGEDTQYF.

The V call is TRBV11-2, the J call TRBJ1-3, with TRBD1 matching 9 bases. CDR3 length: 19 residues. Germline lookup yields CDR1 SGHAT and CDR2 FQNNGV. J lost 4 bases, V lost 8 bases, and 21 bases had no gene match. CDR3: CASGRNRRDRVGEGNTIYF. Here the CDR3 DNA reads TGTGCCAGCGGAAGAAACAGGAGGGACAGGGTAGGAGAGGGAAACACCATATATTTT.

This clone was seen a single time. The chain carries TRBV5-5 and TRBJ1-6, with D possibly being TRBD1 (6 bases). Germline V gene sequence: CDR1 SGHKS, CDR2 YYEKEE (reference sequence). The V and J ends lost 2 bases and 10 bases respectively, with 13 bases between them. CDR3 length equals 14 residues. The CDR3 is CASSFGGEASPLHF. For the CDR3, the DNA is TGTGCCAGCAGCTTCGGGGGCGAAGCCTCACCCCTCCACTTT.

The rearrangement links TRBV7-9 to TRBJ1-4, with TRBD1 matching over 10 bases. Per the germline V gene, CDR1 is SEHNR and CDR2 is FQNEAQ (reference sequence). Losses at the gene ends were 1 base for V and 8 bases for J; bases not matched to a gene: 10. The CDR3 is 17 residues long. The CDR3 reads CASSLEEGQGLREKLFF. The DNA of the CDR3 is TGTGCCAGCAGCTTAGAAGAGGGACAGGGGTTACGGGAAAAACTGTTTTTT.

This CDR3 is CASGLPGWARGYGYTF. In DNA, the CDR3 is TGTGCCAGCGGCCTTCCGGGTTGGGCCAGGGGCTATGGCTACACCTTC. V usage is TRBV2 and J usage is TRBJ1-2; perhaps TRBD1 as D (6 bases). This CDR3 has 16 amino acids. The V end was cut by 8 bases, the J end by 4 bases, with 23 bases between. Germline assignment: CDR1 SNHLY and CDR2 FYNNEI. The full variable domain, rest sourced from reference TRBV2 and TRBJ1-2, is EPEVTQTPSHQVTQMGQEVILRCVPISNHLYFYWYRQILGQKVEFLVSFYNNEISEKSEIFDDQFSVERPDGSNFTLKIRSTKLEDSAMYFCASGLPGWARGYGYTFGSGTRLTVV.

This clone was observed once. The rearrangement joins TRBV6-5 to TRBJ2-7; D unresolved. Germline V gene lookup returns CDR1 MNHEY and CDR2 SVGAGI. V was cut by 7 bases and J by 5 bases, with 6 bases left in between. The CDR3 has 10 residues. The DNA of the CDR3 is TGTGCCAGCATGGAACACGAGCAGTACTTC. It is translated as CASMEHEQYF.

V gene TRBV13 combines with J gene TRBJ2-2; D possibly uses TRBD1 or TRBD2 (5 bases each). The germline V and J ends were trimmed by 5 bases and 7 bases, with 17 bases remaining between them. The length of the CDR3 is 15 residues. Germline CDR1 reads PRHDT; CDR2 reads FYEKMQ (reference sequence). In nucleotides, the CDR3 is TGTGCCAGCAGCCCTCGCGCCGGGGCGGGCGGGGAGCTGTTTTTT. Translating gives CASSPRAGAGGELFF.

The chain carries TRBV12-3 or TRBV12-4 and TRBJ1-2; a possible D gene is TRBD1 (6 bases). Deletions cut 5 bases from V and 8 bases from J, with 15 bases between. This CDR3 has 13 amino acids. The CDR3 nucleotides are TGTGCCAGCAGTCCTCGGGGGGCGCGAGGCTACACCTTC. As protein: CASSPRGARGYTF.

V is TRBV6-5 and J is TRBJ2-2; a weak D match, TRBD1 (6 bases). Per germline, CDR1 MNHEY and CDR2 SVGAGI. There are 13 residues in the CDR3. V was trimmed by 6 bases and J by 5 bases, leaving 10 bases between them. In DNA, the CDR3 is TGTGCCAGCAGACCCCAGGGGACCGGGGAGCTGTTTTTT. Amino acids: CASRPQGTGELFF.

The CDR3 loop reads CASSLFPIVRDNEKLFF. The CDR3 bases are TGTGCCAGCAGCTTATTCCCCATTGTTAGGGATAATGAAAAACTGTTTTTT. The chain couples TRBV11-2 to TRBJ1-4; D call uncertain. Germline V gene data show CDR1 as SGHAT and CDR2 as FQNNGV. The CDR3 runs 17 residues. Deletions cut 2 bases from V and 4 bases from J, with 17 bases between.

The chain has TRBV5-1 and TRBJ1-1; D is undetermined. The V end was cut by 0 bases, the J end by 5 bases, with 11 bases between. The CDR3 contains 14 residues. CDR1 and CDR2 from the germline V gene are SGHRS and YFSETQ. The CDR3 loop is CASSLGGVRTEAFF. Written as DNA, the CDR3 is TGCGCCAGCAGCTTGGGAGGAGTACGGACTGAAGCTTTCTTT.

The rearrangement links TRBV5-1 to TRBJ2-3, with D perhaps assigned TRBD1 or TRBD2 (5 bases each). The CDR3 length is 14 residues. V lost 0 bases to trimming and J lost 1 base, with 6 bases between them. The germline CDR1 and CDR2 sequences are SGHRS and YFSETQ. Here the CDR3 DNA reads TGCGCCAGCAGCTTGGGAGGGGGCACAGATACGCAGTATTTT. It specifies CASSLGGGTDTQYF. Complete variable domain (other parts from reference TRBV5-1 and TRBJ2-3): KAGVTQTPRYLIKTRGQQVTLSCSPISGHRSVSWYQQTPGQGLQFLFEYFSETQRNKGNFPGRFSGRQFSNSRSEMNVSTLELGDSALYLCASSLGGGTDTQYFGPGTRLTVL.

The rearrangement links TRBV5-1 to TRBJ1-1, with 10 bases that match TRBD1. Unmatched junction bases numbered 3, after V lost 4 bases and J lost 0 bases. The CDR3 is made up of 15 amino acids. Looked up from germline, CDR1 is SGHRS and CDR2 is YFSETQ. The CDR3 DNA sequence: TGCGCCAGCAGCCCGGGACAGGGGCTGAACACTGAAGCTTTCTTT. This translates into CASSPGQGLNTEAFF.

This chain links TRBV19 with TRBJ2-7; D unclear. The V end was cut by 0 bases, the J end by 3 bases, with 9 bases between. Germline values: CDR1 LNHDA, CDR2 SQIVND (reference sequence). The CDR3 sequence is 14 residues long. CDR3: CASSIDTPFYEQYF. In nucleotides, the CDR3 is TGTGCCAGTAGTATAGACACACCCTTCTACGAGCAGTACTTC.

This sequence joins TRBV6-4 and TRBJ2-3; 9 nucleotides align to TRBD2. The germline V gene encodes CDR1 MRHNA and CDR2 SNTAGT. J gave up 2 bases and V 0 bases, and 3 bases lay outside the gene matches. The CDR3 contains 16 residues. The CDR3 is CASSDSSGGYTDTQYF. As DNA, the CDR3 is TGTGCCAGCAGTGACTCTAGCGGGGGATACACAGATACGCAGTATTTT.